The text below deals with one T cell receptor (beta chain). The record originates from a study of T cell changes during pregnancy in multiple sclerosis. The V gene's germline CDR1 is MNHEY and CDR2 SMNVEV (reference sequence). Trimming took off 3 bases at V and 0 bases at J, with 11 bases between the two ends. The CDR3 contains 15 residues. Sequencing was performed with immunoSEQ multiplex PCR; in TCRdb, only in-frame clones are kept and a portion is missing. The sample lists 65,000 to 85,000 clones; around nine tenths were seen once. The J gene is TRBJ1-1, the V gene TRBV27; D possibly corresponds to TRBD1 (6 bases). This sequence originates from a female donor with multiple sclerosis, enrolled in a pregnancy study. The input for sequencing was CD4+ T cells from peripheral blood mononuclear cells, taken after pregnancy. The CDR3 bases are TGTGCCAGCAGTTTCGGAACAGGGTTGAACACTGAAGCTTTCTTT. Its translation is CASSFGTGLNTEAFF.